This T cell receptor beta chain was documented in a study of T cell responses to AZD1222 COVID-19 vaccine. The study, taken as a whole, reports: Following two doses of AZD1222, Spike-specific TCR breadth and depth rose. The repertoires were collected only after the peak T cell response. It should be noted that donors were predominantly white British and more often female, and clonal diversity was possibly underestimated.

Concerning this clone: Antigen unknown.

Method: immunoSEQ multiplex PCR; TCRdb's copy keeps in-frame clones and lacks some. Of 140,000 or so clones listed, more than 80% are singletons. The sample consisted of peripheral blood, taken on day 0 of AZD1222 vaccination. The clonotype originates from an adult in good health.

In nucleotides, the CDR3 is TGTGCCAGCAGCTTGGGGGACAGGGACGACACTGAAGCTTTCTTT. Translating gives CASSLGDRDDTEAFF. V and J are TRBV5-6 and TRBJ1-1; 9 bases are shared with TRBD1. Germline V gene lookup returns CDR1 SGHDT and CDR2 YYEEEE. Trimming took 0 bases from V and 3 from J; bases not matched to a gene: 3. There are 15 residues in the CDR3.